The 21 T cell receptor beta chains reported below all come from one sample, sequenced in a study of tumor-infiltrating lymphocytes in oesophageal squamous cell carcinoma. TCRdb analysed the PCR reads with MiXCR anew, one entry per CDR3 protein. The data show some 10,000 distinct CDR3 sequences, 55% to 75% seen once. The sequenced sample was esophageal tumor tissue. The receptor set was obtained from a female donor with esophageal squamous cell carcinoma.

The chain employs TRBV7-6 and TRBJ2-4, with a tentative D call TRBD2 (5 bases). The J call could be wrong; TRBJ2-5 is a better fit for the DNA end. Germline CDR1 and CDR2: SGHVS and FNYEAQ. This CDR3 is 14 amino acids long. The DNA for the CDR3 is TGTGCCAGCAGCTTAGGCGGACTGCCAGAGACCCAGTACTTC. Protein product: CASSLGGLPETQYF.

CDR3 loop: CASSSTGGYEQYF. DNA of the CDR3: TGTGCCAGCAGCTCGACAGGGGGCTACGAGCAGTACTTC. V and J are TRBV7-2 and TRBJ2-7; 9 bases fit TRBD1. The CDR3 length is 13 residues. In germline, CDR1 is SGHTA, CDR2 FQGNSA. Germline trimming cut 4 bases from V and 3 bases from J; bases unmatched to any gene: 1.

This clonotype was seen ten or more times. This chain connects TRBV5-6 to TRBJ2-2, with D hard to call. This CDR3 region has 15 residues. The germline V gene has CDR1 SGHDT and CDR2 YYEEEE. Trimming pared 4 bases from V and 1 base from J, leaving 11 bases between. CDR3 sequence reads: CASSRLGLNTGELFF. The CDR3 DNA sequence: TGTGCCAGCAGCCGGCTAGGTCTGAACACCGGGGAGCTGTTTTTT.

Notes on this clonotype: The conserved phenylalanine or tryptophan normally closing the CDR3 is absent here, so this likely arose from a read error. Because the CDR3's place on the DNA is in doubt, the DNA is left out and the CDR3 is given as listed by TCRdb. The rearrangement links TRBV7-4 to TRBJ2-6; the DNA was not compared with TRBD1, the D call given in the table. Germline values: CDR1 SGHVT, CDR2 SQSDAQ. The CDR3 comprises 16 residues, both ends counted. The CDR3 protein is CASSFPGQVYGYTFGA.

This chain connects TRBV7-8 to TRBJ2-4; D unclear. The assigned J gene may be wrong: the sequence end matches TRBJ2-7 better. The CDR3 length is 15 residues. Germline CDR1 reads SGHVS; CDR2 reads FQNEAQ. The CDR3 coding sequence is TGTGCCAGCAGCTTGTCCCTTAGTAGTCTTTACGAGCAGTACTTC. Translating it yields CASSLSLSSLYEQYF.

The rearrangement uses TRBV6-2 or TRBV6-3 and TRBJ2-7, with no clear D. CDR1 is MNHEY, CDR2 SVGEGT, per germline. The CDR3 contains 15 residues. Trimming left V 7 bases short and J 0 bases short, with 16 bases between. This CDR3 is CASNSLTGGSYEQYF. The CDR3 nucleotides are TGTGCCAGCAACAGTTTGACTGGTGGCTCCTACGAGCAGTACTTC.

Relative to its sample, this clonotype is medium-sized. The chain employs TRBV6-1 and TRBJ1-2; tentatively, D is TRBD1 (5 bases). V lost 6 bases, J lost 2 bases, and 16 bases lay in between. The CDR3 runs to 15 residues. Germline CDR1 is MNHNS and CDR2 is SASEGT. The DNA of the CDR3 is TGTGCCAGCAGCTTGGGGGGAGGTGGCAACTATGGCTACACCTTC. Its protein product is CASSLGGGGNYGYTF.

This clonotype was picked up one time. This chain joins TRBV5-1 and TRBJ2-6; TRBD1 matches at 10 bases. The J call may not be correct, given that the DNA end is closer to TRBJ2-7. The CDR3 is 14 amino acids. Germline V gives CDR1 SGHRS, CDR2 YFSETQ. CDR3 protein: CASRPDRGAYEQYF. CDR3 sequence (DNA): TGCGCCAGCAGGCCGGACAGGGGGGCCTACGAGCAGTACTTC.

V gene TRBV24-1 combines with J gene TRBJ2-5, with 10 bases matching TRBD2. Germline V CDR1 and CDR2: KGHDR, SFDVKD. The V segment lost 5 bases and the J segment 4 bases; nucleotides outside the gene matches: 6. The CDR3 runs to 15 residues. CDR3: CATSALAGRGETQYF. The DNA of the CDR3 is TGTGCCACCAGTGCACTAGCGGGGAGGGGAGAGACCCAGTACTTC.

The V call is TRBV7-3, the J call TRBJ1-5; weak D call: TRBD1 (5 bases). The ends were cut back, 5 bases at V and 2 bases at J, with 7 bases in the middle. CDR1 and CDR2 from the germline V gene are SGHTA and FQGTGA. This CDR3 comprises 13 residues. The DNA of the CDR3 is TGTGCCAGCAGCCGGGACGGCAATCAGCCCCAGCATTTT. Its protein product is CASSRDGNQPQHF.

In this sample, this clonotype turned up a few times. The chain has TRBV7-2 and TRBJ1-5; the D is unclear. Germline CDR1 and CDR2: SGHTA and FQGNSA. The V end was cut by 4 bases, the J end by 0 bases, with 10 bases between. CDR3 length: 15 residues. CDR3 nucleotides: TGTGCCAGCAGCTCTGACGGGTATAGCAATCAGCCCCAGCATTTT. Translated: CASSSDGYSNQPQHF. The entire variable domain, with the rest obtained from reference TRBV7-2 and TRBJ1-5, is as follows: GAGVSQSPSNKVTEKGKDVELRCDPISGHTALYWYRQSLGQGLEFLIYFQGNSAPDKSGLPSDRFSAERTGGSVSTLTIQRTQQEDSAVYLCASSSDGYSNQPQHFGDGTRLSIL.

The chain has TRBV7-9 and TRBJ2-1; D may be TRBD2 (6 bases). The J call may be faulty, since TRBJ2-7 better matches the DNA end. From germline, CDR1 is SEHNR and CDR2 FQNEAQ (reference sequence). CDR3 length equals 16 residues. The CDR3 here is CASSPKRLGGTYEQYF. The DNA of the CDR3 is TGTGCCAGCAGCCCAAAGAGACTTGGGGGGACCTACGAGCAGTACTTC.

In this sample, this clonotype is medium-sized. V gene TRBV12-3 or TRBV12-4 combines with J gene TRBJ2-7; 7 bases are a match to TRBD2. With V trimmed by 5 bases and J by 4 bases, 5 bases remained unmatched. This CDR3 contains 13 residues. DNA for the CDR3: TGTGCCAGCAGTAAGAATAGCGGGTACGAGCAGTACTTC. It is translated as CASSKNSGYEQYF.

The table lists this clonotype with a few counts. The chain carries TRBV7-2 and TRBJ2-3; 10 bases agree with TRBD1. Germline V gene data show CDR1 as SGHTA and CDR2 as FQGNSA. CDR3 size: 16 residues. J lost 1 base, V lost 0 bases, and 1 base had no gene match. CDR3 in DNA: TGTGCCAGCAGCTTAGCGGGGACAGGGGGCACAGATACGCAGTATTTT. Translation: CASSLAGTGGTDTQYF.

The CDR3 loop is CASSPLLLAGFYNEQFF. As DNA, the CDR3 is TGTGCCAGCAGCCCCCTGCTCCTAGCGGGGTTCTACAATGAGCAGTTCTTC. The chain has TRBV7-2 and TRBJ2-1; TRBD2 matches 9 bases. The CDR3 totals 17 residues. Germline V gene sequence: CDR1 SGHTA, CDR2 FQGNSA. Germline trimming cut 5 bases from V and 3 bases from J; bases unmatched to any gene: 11. Together with reference TRBV7-2 and TRBJ2-1, the CDR3 gives the full variable domain: GAGVSQSPSNKVTEKGKDVELRCDPISGHTALYWYRQSLGQGLEFLIYFQGNSAPDKSGLPSDRFSAERTGGSVSTLTIQRTQQEDSAVYLCASSPLLLAGFYNEQFFGPGTRLTVL.

This clonotype turned up a few times. The genes are TRBV7-6 and TRBJ2-1; D might be TRBD2 (6 bases). Trimming shortened V by 5 bases and J by 3 bases, and 20 bases separated the two germline ends. The CDR3 covers 17 residues. In germline, CDR1 is SGHVS, CDR2 FNYEAQ. The CDR3 nucleotides are TGTGCCAGCAGCCCAGAAGAGGCGCGGGATATCTACAATGAGCAGTTCTTC. This sequence encodes CASSPEEARDIYNEQFF.

This clonotype was detected only once. The genes are TRBV6-8 and TRBJ2-5; 11 bases are shared with TRBD2. This CDR3 spans 12 amino acids. CDR1 is MNHGY and CDR2 is SAAAGT in the germline V gene. The ends lost 4 bases at V and 13 bases at J; junction bases unmatched: 5. CDR3: CASSFLAGGLYF. The CDR3 DNA is TGTGCCAGCAGTTTTCTAGCGGGAGGTCTGTACTTC.

Note on this clonotype: Its ends do not fully match the called genes, so a read error is possible. The chain has TRBV7-2 and TRBJ2-3; D not certain. This CDR3 spans 13 amino acids. CDR1 and CDR2 (germline): SGHTA, FQGNSA. CDR3 sequence reads: CASFRSYNSPLHF. For the CDR3, the DNA is TGTGCCAGCTTTCGCTCCTATAATTCACCCCTCCACTTC. Looking up the rest from reference TRBV7-2 and TRBJ2-3 gives the full variable domain: GAGVSQSPSNKVTEKGKDVELRCDPISGHTALYWYRQSLGQGLEFLIYFQGNSAPDKSGLPSDRFSAERTGGSVSTLTIQRTQQEDSAVYLCASFRSYNSPLHFGPGTRLTVL.

The rearrangement joins TRBV7-9 to TRBJ2-2; the D is unclear. Deletions cut 0 bases from V and 3 bases from J, with 5 bases between. The CDR3 totals 14 residues. The germline V gene has CDR1 SEHNR and CDR2 FQNEAQ (reference sequence). The CDR3 loop reads CASSLAGYTGELFF. The CDR3 coding sequence is TGTGCCAGCAGCTTAGCAGGGTACACCGGGGAGCTGTTTTTT.

This clonotype occurred once. A read error may explain this, as a much larger clone is one base away. V usage is TRBV7-6 and J usage is TRBJ2-1, with D unresolved. Per germline, CDR1 SGHVS and CDR2 FNYEAQ. The CDR3 totals 13 residues. Trimming left V 1 base short and J 10 bases short, with 11 bases between. CDR3 sequence (DNA): TGTGCCAGCAGCTTAGTTCTAAGCTACGAGCAGTTCTTC. It specifies CASSLVLSYEQFF. The full variable domain, with the rest looked up from reference TRBV7-6 and TRBJ2-1, is GAGVSQSPRYKVTKRGQDVALRCDPISGHVSLYWYRQALGQGPEFLTYFNYEAQQDKSGLPNDRFSAERPEGSISTLTIQRTEQRDSAMYRCASSLVLSYEQFFGPGTRLTVL.

In regard to this clonotype: This likely comes from a read error, as the CDR3 has no conserved phenylalanine or tryptophan at its end. No DNA is shown, since the ends of the CDR3 on it are uncertain; the CDR3 is the one TCRdb lists. The chain recombines TRBV14 with TRBJ2-1; the D call TRBD2 from the table was never checked on the DNA. The CDR3 is 16 amino acids in total, end residues counted. CDR1 and CDR2 from the germline V gene are SGHDN and FVKESK. The CDR3: CASSPFGSNYGYTFGS.